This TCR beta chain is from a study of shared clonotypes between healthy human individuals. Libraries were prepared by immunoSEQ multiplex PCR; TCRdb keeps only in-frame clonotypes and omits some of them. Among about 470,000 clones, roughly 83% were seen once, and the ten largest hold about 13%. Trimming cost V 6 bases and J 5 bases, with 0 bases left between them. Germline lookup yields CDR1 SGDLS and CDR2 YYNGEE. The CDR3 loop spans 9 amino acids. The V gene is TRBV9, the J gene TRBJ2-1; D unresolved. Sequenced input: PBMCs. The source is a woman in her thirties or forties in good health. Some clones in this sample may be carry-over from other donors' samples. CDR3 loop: CASNNEQFF. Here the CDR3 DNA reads TGTGCCAGCAACAATGAGCAGTTCTTC.